Each of the 12 T cell receptor beta chains below was sequenced from the same sample in a study of blood T cell repertoires in COVID-19. The assay was immunoSEQ multiplex PCR, and TCRdb's table has in-frame clones only and misses some. Among 310,000 or so clones listed, 75% to 90% were seen once. Input material: peripheral blood. These TCRs come from a woman aged 45 to 65 who had recovered from COVID-19.

This clone was seen only a few times. Other nucleotide sequences in the sample specify the same CDR3. The gene calls are TRBV7-9 and TRBJ1-1, with a tentative D call TRBD1 (5 bases). The CDR3 sequence is 15 residues long. V was cut by 1 base and J by 2 bases, with 11 bases left in between. Looked up from germline, CDR1 is SEHNR and CDR2 is FQNEAQ (reference sequence). CDR3 nucleotide sequence: TGTGCCAGCAGCTTAGGTTCCGGGGGAAACACTGAAGCTTTCTTT. Translating gives CASSLGSGGNTEAFF.

The chain is built from TRBV15 and TRBJ2-7, with a weak D call TRBD1 (6 bases). The germline V gene has CDR1 LNHNV and CDR2 YYDKDF (reference sequence). Trimming pared 3 bases from V and 5 bases from J, leaving 14 bases between. This CDR3 spans 14 amino acids. The CDR3 loop reads CATSRSQGFDEQYF. CDR3 DNA: TGTGCCACCAGCAGGAGTCAGGGGTTTGACGAGCAGTACTTC.

The chain couples TRBV5-1 to TRBJ1-1; tentatively, D is TRBD1 (6 bases). The ends were cut back, 4 bases at V and 5 bases at J, with 9 bases in the middle. CDR3 length equals 12 residues. The germline V gene has CDR1 SGHRS and CDR2 YFSETQ. CDR3 coding DNA: TGCGCCAGCAGCCCTGGACAGACTGAAGCTTTCTTT. It specifies CASSPGQTEAFF. The full variable domain, completed using reference TRBV5-1 and TRBJ1-1, is KAGVTQTPRYLIKTRGQQVTLSCSPISGHRSVSWYQQTPGQGLQFLFEYFSETQRNKGNFPGRFSGRQFSNSRSEMNVSTLELGDSALYLCASSPGQTEAFFGQGTRLTVV.

V is TRBV7-2 and J is TRBJ1-4, with 7 bases aligning to TRBD1. Germline lookup yields CDR1 SGHTA and CDR2 FQGNSA. The CDR3 spans 15 residues. Trimming at V came to 1 base and at J to 8 bases, leaving 7 bases not matched to a gene. CDR3 nucleotides: TGTGCCAGCAGCTTAGGTGACAGGGTGGGGGAAAAACTGTTTTTT. Its translation is CASSLGDRVGEKLFF.

V and J are TRBV7-8 and TRBJ2-3; D is perhaps TRBD2 (6 bases). Germline V gene sequence: CDR1 SGHVS, CDR2 FQNEAQ. CDR3 length: 16 amino acids. V lost 1 base, J lost 9 bases, and 20 bases lay in between. This CDR3 is CASSLVGAGTTKTQYF. CDR3 in DNA: TGTGCCAGCAGCTTAGTCGGGGCGGGGACCACTAAGACGCAGTATTTT.

The chain is built from TRBV5-6 and TRBJ1-6; D unclear. Looked up from germline, CDR1 is SGHDT and CDR2 is YYEEEE. Trimming removed 5 bases at V and 11 bases at J, with 17 bases between. This CDR3 region has 14 residues. CDR3 coding DNA: TGTGCCAGCAGTTTAACGGGGAGGGATGCACCCCTCCACTTT. Protein sequence: CASSLTGRDAPLHF.

The chain employs TRBV5-4 and TRBJ2-1; TRBD1 agrees at 7 bases. The V and J ends lost 4 bases and 2 bases, in that order; junction bases with no gene match: 3. The CDR3 consists of 14 residues. The germline CDR1 and CDR2 sequences are SGHNT and YYREEE (reference sequence). The CDR3 protein is CASSATGPYNEQFF. In nucleotides, the CDR3 is TGTGCCAGCAGCGCGACAGGGCCCTACAATGAGCAGTTCTTC.

This rearrangement joins TRBV7-2 to TRBJ1-6; 9 positions match TRBD1. CDR1 and CDR2 (germline): SGHTA, FQGNSA. The CDR3 is 15 residues long. The trim removed 5 bases at V and 10 bases at J, leaving 9 bases unmatched. The CDR3 is CASSGTGRGWSPLHF. The CDR3 DNA reads as TGTGCCAGCAGCGGGACAGGGAGGGGTTGGTCACCCCTCCACTTT.

J is TRBJ1-1 and V is TRBV30; D ambiguous. The germline V gene has CDR1 GTSNPN and CDR2 SVGIG (reference sequence). The CDR3 has 11 residues. V was clipped by 1 base and J by 5 bases, with 5 bases between them. CDR3 region: CAWSGETEAFF. In DNA, the CDR3 is TGTGCCTGGAGTGGGGAGACTGAAGCTTTCTTT.

This clone was picked up a small number of times. The J gene is TRBJ2-7, the V gene TRBV5-1, with TRBD2 matching 9 bases. Germline CDR1 reads SGHRS; CDR2 reads YFSETQ. This CDR3 spans 18 amino acids. V was pared by 0 bases and J by 0 bases, with 10 bases of the junction left unmatched. The CDR3 DNA reads TGCGCCAGCAGCTTGGAGACTAGCGGAGCAAGAAGCTCCTACGAGCAGTACTTC. Translating gives CASSLETSGARSSYEQYF.

The chain joins TRBV28 to TRBJ1-3; 7 nucleotides align to TRBD1. Per germline, CDR1 MDHEN and CDR2 SYDVKM. CDR3 length: 16 amino acids. The J segment lost 9 bases and the V segment lost 6 bases, leaving 17 bases of the junction unmatched. CDR3 in DNA: TGTGCCAGCAGGCGCCCCGGGACAGCCCGGGTCGGCACCATATATTTT. It codes for CASRRPGTARVGTIYF.

The chain is built from TRBV2 and TRBJ1-5; 7 nucleotides agree with TRBD1. CDR3 size: 16 residues. The V and J ends lost 4 bases and 0 bases, in that order; junction bases with no gene match: 6. Germline values: CDR1 SNHLY, CDR2 FYNNEI. In DNA form, the CDR3 reads TGTGCCAGCAGTGGACAGGGTTCCTATAGCAATCAGCCCCAGCATTTT. This encodes CASSGQGSYSNQPQHF. The full variable domain, completed using reference TRBV2 and TRBJ1-5, is EPEVTQTPSHQVTQMGQEVILRCVPISNHLYFYWYRQILGQKVEFLVSFYNNEISEKSEIFDDQFSVERPDGSNFTLKIRSTKLEDSAMYFCASSGQGSYSNQPQHFGDGTRLSIL.